This T cell receptor (beta chain) was sequenced in a study of blood T cell repertoires in COVID-19. Turning to the study itself: The analysed material was cDNA or gDNA that came from T cells, B-cell-depleted T cells, or PBMCs.

Here immunoSEQ multiplex PCR was the method, and the copy in TCRdb shows in-frame clones only, minus some. This sample has approximately 300,000 clones, with approximately 92% found just once. Germline V gene lookup returns CDR1 SGHRS and CDR2 YFSETQ. The CDR3 is made up of 14 amino acids. Unmatched junction bases numbered 10, after V lost 5 bases and J lost 8 bases. The TCR originated in a woman aged 25 to 45 with COVID-19, enrolled during active disease. This chain joins TRBV5-1 and TRBJ2-1; 7 bases line up with TRBD2. The sequenced material came from peripheral blood. DNA of the CDR3: TGCGCCAGCAGAAGGACTAGGGCGGGCGATGAGCAGTTCTTC. Translating gives CASRRTRAGDEQFF.